This T cell receptor beta chain is from a study of CD4+ T cells in melanoma. Points from the study as a whole: CD8+ T cell, macrophage and B cell function reportedly correlated with neoantigen-specific CD4+ T cells. Reportedly, melanoma neoantigen-specific CD4+ T cells showed varied differentiation states.

Using immunoSEQ multiplex PCR, the repertoire was profiled, and TCRdb retains in-frame clones only, with some absent. Here the sample spans several thousand clones, roughly two thirds being singletons. With regard to this clone: Its cognate antigen is unknown.

V was clipped by 3 bases and J by 3 bases, with 8 bases between them. The CDR3 sequence is 13 residues long. This sequence joins TRBV12-3 or TRBV12-4 and TRBJ1-2; unclear D gene. The sample taken for sequencing was cells from a culture (not recorded whether cultured in vitro). This clonotype was sampled from a human donor with melanoma. The CDR3: CASSLPFDYGYTF. The DNA for the CDR3 is TGTGCCAGCAGTTTGCCTTTTGACTATGGCTACACCTTC.